Sequencing of this T cell receptor (beta chain) was carried out in a study of OX40 agonist ivuxolimab in advanced cancers. Study-level background: Ivuxolimab was a fully human IgG2 agonistic monoclonal antibody targeting the costimulatory receptor OX40 (CD134). A male proportion of 70% to 90% and a mean age of approximately 58 years, ranging from about 23 to 90, were recorded for the dose-escalation cohort. Three dose-escalation patients achieved partial responses, one with hepatocellular carcinoma and two with cutaneous melanoma. Peripheral TCRbeta sequencing aimed to test whether ivuxolimab altered TCR sequence diversity and caused clonal T-cell expansion. The paper covers the monotherapy dose-escalation part of the phase I ivuxolimab trial, which included N ≈ 50 patients. Of the roughly 54 patients in dose escalation, about 20 had hepatocellular carcinoma, some 15 had melanoma, 9 had renal cell carcinoma and 9 had head and neck cancer. Intravenous ivuxolimab was administered to patients every 2 weeks at six dose levels: 0.01, 0.1, 0.3, 1.5, 3 and 10 mg/kg. Prior anti-PD-1, anti-PD-L1 or anti-CTLA-4 therapy was permitted, and approximately 40% of dose-escalation patients had received checkpoint inhibitors.

The CDR3 has 16 amino acids, counting the end cysteine and phenylalanine. Solely the CDR3 DNA is kept, with 48 bases framed from the first base. Looking up the germline V gene yields CDR1 SGHRS and CDR2 YFSETQ. V is cut by 4 bases and J by 6 bases, and the space between the germline ends is 21 bases. Notes on this clone: What this receptor recognizes is not known. No base quality information exists; no much larger clone differs at one position.

The trial excluded patients who had a history of autoimmune disease or were on systemic immunosuppression. Peripheral blood for TCR sequencing was drawn from every dose cohort at baseline, at cycle 4 day 1 and at cycle 7 day 1. Samples were obtained from an open-label, multicenter, first-in-human phase I dose-escalation trial of ivuxolimab. Adults with locally advanced or metastatic head and neck squamous cell, hepatocellular, melanoma or renal cell carcinoma were enrolled in the trial. CD4+ and CD8+ T cells were sorted separately from peripheral blood before TCR sequencing. Genomic DNA was extracted from sorted cells for sequencing of the TCRbeta CDR3 region. The immunoSEQ Assay was used to sequence the TCRbeta CDR3 regions. Not all clones reach the TCRdb copy of this immuneACCESS table, which keeps in-frame sequences only. Checked studies attribute under half of the gap to unresolved V genes and leave the rest unexplained. Present in this sample are around 89,000 clones, about nine tenths of which were seen just once. The ten largest clonotypes hold 0.71% of the sample.

Summary of the overall study and its limitations: After ivuxolimab, more expanded clones were found on average in CD8+ T cells than in CD4+ T cells. In partial responders in the 0.1-3.0 mg/kg groups, normalized peripheral clonal expansion was found to be among the lowest, especially among CD8+ T cells. Low levels of normalized T-cell clonal expansion were also seen in some patients who did not respond. At doses from 0.1 to 3.0 mg/kg, clonal expansion was seen in both CD4+ and CD8+ blood T cells between baseline and week 6. The antigen specificity of the peripheral T cells that underwent clonal expansion was not determined.

The material sequenced was CD4+ or CD8+ T cells sorted from blood, taken in a trial of the OX40 agonist ivuxolimab. The sequence is built from TRBV5-1 and TRBJ2-3; perhaps TRBD2 is the D gene, with 6 bases matching. This sequence originates from an adult with an advanced solid tumor such as melanoma, head and neck, liver or kidney cancer. The CDR3 protein: CASSTGLTEEFDTQYF. The DNA is as follows: TGCGCCAGCAGCACCGGACTAACGGAAGAGTTTGATACGCAGTATTTT.